This section outlines one TCR beta chain sequence together with its context. Different DNA sequences within this sample yield the same CDR3. This entry comes from a study of blood T cell repertoires in COVID-19. Study overall: The samples span acute and convalescent COVID-19 from the United States, Italy and Spain. Sample material is recorded as cDNA or gDNA derived from T cells, B-cell-depleted T cells, or PBMCs.

Germline CDR1 is MNHEY and CDR2 is SVGAGI. Trimming removed 5 bases from V and 5 bases from J; junction bases left unmatched: 6. The CDR3 consists of 14 residues. Per the original methods: The assay estimated nucleated cells by amplifying reference gene primers. Data came from immunoSEQ multiplex PCR; TCRdb stores just in-frame clones and leaves some out. Clone size and V and J calls were adopted from that table, with D and trimming inferred from the DNA. The table has 220,000 or so clones, around 84% seen once; the top ten hold roughly 2.8%. The sequenced sample was peripheral blood. The chain has TRBV6-5 and TRBJ1-1; 9 nucleotides match TRBD1. The receptor was isolated from a man between 45 and 60 years old who had recovered from COVID-19. CDR3 amino acids: CASSLDRGRTEAFF. In DNA form, the CDR3 reads TGTGCCAGCAGTCTCGACAGGGGGAGAACTGAAGCTTTCTTT.